The T cell receptor beta chain described here comes from a study of beta chain features in type 1 diabetes. About this clone: The antigen is not known.

Reverse transcription of all isolated RNA meant that expressed TCRB transcripts were sequenced. Profiling relied on immunoSEQ multiplex PCR, and the TCRdb table lists in-frame clones only, not all of them. The sample has under 450,000 clones; approximately 16% are singletons. Purity of each sorted population was above 98%. Germline V lookup: CDR1 MNHNS, CDR2 SASEGT. V lost 5 bases, J lost 4 bases, and 7 bases stayed unmatched. The CDR3 contains 16 residues. Points from the study as a whole: TCRB repertoires of naive, central memory and Treg cells appeared more similar among patients than among healthy donors.

The gene calls are TRBV6-1 and TRBJ2-1; the match to TRBD1 covers 11 bases. The sequence was collected from a woman under 30 in good health. Sequenced material: naive CD4+ T cells from blood. As DNA, the CDR3 is TGTGCCAGCAGTAAAGGGACAGGGGGAACTTACAATGAGCAGTTCTTC. Translated, it gives CASSKGTGGTYNEQFF.